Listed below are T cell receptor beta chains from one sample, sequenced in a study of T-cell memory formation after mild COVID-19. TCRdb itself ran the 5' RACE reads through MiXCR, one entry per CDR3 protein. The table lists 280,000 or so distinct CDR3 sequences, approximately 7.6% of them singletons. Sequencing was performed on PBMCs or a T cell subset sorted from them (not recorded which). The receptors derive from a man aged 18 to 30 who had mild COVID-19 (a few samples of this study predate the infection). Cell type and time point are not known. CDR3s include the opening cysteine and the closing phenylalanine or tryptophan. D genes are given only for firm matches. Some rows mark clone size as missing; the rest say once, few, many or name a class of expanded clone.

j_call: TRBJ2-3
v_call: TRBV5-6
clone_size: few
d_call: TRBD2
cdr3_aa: CASSFWRGGDLGTDTQYF
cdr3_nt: TGTGCCAGCAGCTTCTGGCGGGGGGGCGATCTGGGCACAGATACGCAGTATTTT

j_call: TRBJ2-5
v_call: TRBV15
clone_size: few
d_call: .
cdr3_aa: CATSRWWGQETQYF
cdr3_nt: TGTGCCACCAGCAGATGGTGGGGCCAAGAGACCCAGTACTTC

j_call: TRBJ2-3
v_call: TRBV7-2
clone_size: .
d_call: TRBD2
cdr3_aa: CASSLSSGEGDTQYF
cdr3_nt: TGTGCCAGCAGCCTATCTAGCGGGGAAGGAGATACGCAGTATTTT

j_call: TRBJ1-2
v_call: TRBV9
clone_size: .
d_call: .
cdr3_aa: CASSVDSNYGYTF
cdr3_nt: TGTGCCAGCAGCGTAGACAGTAACTATGGCTACACCTTC

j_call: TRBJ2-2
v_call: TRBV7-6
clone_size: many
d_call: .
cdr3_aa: CASSLEGQPRDTGELFF
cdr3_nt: TGTGCCAGCAGCTTAGAAGGTCAGCCTAGAGACACCGGGGAGCTGTTTTTT

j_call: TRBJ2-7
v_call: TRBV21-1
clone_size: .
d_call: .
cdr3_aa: CATWGGPYEQYF
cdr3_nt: TGTGCCACTTGGGGGGGTCCCTACGAGCAGTACTTC

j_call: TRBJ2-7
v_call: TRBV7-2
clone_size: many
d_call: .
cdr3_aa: CASSLGWQGRYEQYF
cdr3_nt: TGTGCCAGCAGCTTAGGCTGGCAGGGACGCTACGAGCAGTACTTC

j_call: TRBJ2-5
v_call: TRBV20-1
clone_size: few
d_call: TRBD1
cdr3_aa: CSAERTGLQETQYF
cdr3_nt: TGCAGTGCTGAGAGGACAGGACTGCAAGAGACCCAGTACTTC

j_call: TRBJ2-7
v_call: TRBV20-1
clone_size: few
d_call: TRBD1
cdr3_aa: CSARRDRGFYEQYF
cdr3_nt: TGCAGTGCTCGTAGGGACAGGGGTTTCTACGAGCAGTACTTC

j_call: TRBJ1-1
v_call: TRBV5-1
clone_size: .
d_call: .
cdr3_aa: CASSREMGTEAFF
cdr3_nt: TGCGCCAGCAGCAGGGAAATGGGGACTGAAGCTTTCTTT

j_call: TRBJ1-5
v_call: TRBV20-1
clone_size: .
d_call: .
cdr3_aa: CSARGVGGNQPQHF
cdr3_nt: TGCAGTGCTAGAGGGGTAGGGGGAAATCAGCCCCAGCATTTT

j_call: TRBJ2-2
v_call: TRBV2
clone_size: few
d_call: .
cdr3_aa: CASRQVNTGELFF
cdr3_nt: TGTGCCAGCAGGCAGGTTAACACCGGGGAGCTGTTTTTT

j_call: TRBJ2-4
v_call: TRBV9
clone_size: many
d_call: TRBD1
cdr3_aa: CASSAGTGVSKNIQYF
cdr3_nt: TGTGCCAGCAGCGCCGGGACAGGGGTCTCCAAAAACATTCAGTACTTC

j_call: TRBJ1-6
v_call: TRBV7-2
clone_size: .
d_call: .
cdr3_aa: CASSFGSMSSYNSPLHF
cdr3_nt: TGTGCCAGCAGCTTCGGGTCCATGAGCTCCTATAATTCACCCCTCCACTTT

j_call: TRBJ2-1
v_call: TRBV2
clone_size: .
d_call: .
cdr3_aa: CASSVLGVHEQFF
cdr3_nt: TGTGCCAGCAGTGTTCTTGGGGTACATGAGCAGTTCTTC

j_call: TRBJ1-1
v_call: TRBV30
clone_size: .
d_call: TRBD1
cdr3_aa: CAWSAGGQGAFF
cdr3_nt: TGTGCCTGGAGTGCCGGGGGACAGGGAGCTTTCTTT

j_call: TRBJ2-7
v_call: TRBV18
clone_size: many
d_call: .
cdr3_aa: CASSPAGAGVLYEQYF
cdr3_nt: TGTGCCAGCTCACCGGCTGGGGCAGGGGTGTTGTACGAGCAGTACTTC

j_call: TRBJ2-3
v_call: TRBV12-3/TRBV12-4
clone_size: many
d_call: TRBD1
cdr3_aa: CASSGRDRGTDTQYF
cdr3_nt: TGTGCCAGCAGTGGACGGGACAGAGGCACAGATACGCAGTATTTT

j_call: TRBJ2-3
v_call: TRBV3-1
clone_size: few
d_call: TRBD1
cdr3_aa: CASSQVGTGGGDTQYF
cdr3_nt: TGTGCCAGCAGCCAGGTCGGGACAGGGGGTGGTGATACGCAGTATTTT

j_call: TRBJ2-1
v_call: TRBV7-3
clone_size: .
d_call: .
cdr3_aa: CASSLRDGPGNEQFF
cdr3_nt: TGTGCCAGCAGCTTACGGGACGGCCCCGGGAATGAGCAGTTCTTC

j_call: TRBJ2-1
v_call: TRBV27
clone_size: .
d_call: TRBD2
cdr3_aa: CASSPLAGGSEQFF
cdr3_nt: TGTGCCAGCAGTCCGCTAGCGGGGGGAAGTGAGCAGTTCTTC

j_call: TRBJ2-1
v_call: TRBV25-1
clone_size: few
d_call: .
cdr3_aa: CASSADFSYNEQFF
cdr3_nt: TGTGCCAGCAGTGCGGACTTCTCCTACAATGAGCAGTTCTTC

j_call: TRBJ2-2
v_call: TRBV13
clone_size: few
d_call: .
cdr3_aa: CASSLGDVTRELFF
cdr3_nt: TGTGCCAGCAGCTTAGGAGACGTGACCCGGGAGCTGTTTTTT

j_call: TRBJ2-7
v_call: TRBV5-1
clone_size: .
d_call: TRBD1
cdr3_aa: CASRFITGGSYEQYF
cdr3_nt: TGCGCCAGCAGGTTCATAACAGGGGGGTCCTACGAGCAGTACTTC

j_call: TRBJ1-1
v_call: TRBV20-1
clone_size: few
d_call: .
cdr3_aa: CSARLGEREAFF
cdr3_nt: TGCAGTGCCCGGCTCGGGGAGAGGGAAGCTTTCTTT

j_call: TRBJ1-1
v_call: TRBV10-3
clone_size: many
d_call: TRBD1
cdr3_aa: CAITRDSDTEAFF
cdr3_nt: TGTGCCATCACACGGGACAGCGACACTGAAGCTTTCTTT

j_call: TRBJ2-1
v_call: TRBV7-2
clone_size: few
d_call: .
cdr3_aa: CASSLRSTGHEQFF
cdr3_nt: TGTGCCAGCAGCCTGAGGAGCACCGGCCATGAGCAGTTCTTC

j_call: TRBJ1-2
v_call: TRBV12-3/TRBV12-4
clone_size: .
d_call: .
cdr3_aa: CASSLAPGFWGYTF
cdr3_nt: TGTGCCAGCAGTTTAGCGCCGGGATTTTGGGGCTACACCTTC

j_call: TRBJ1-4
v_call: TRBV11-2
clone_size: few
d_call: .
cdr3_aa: CASSPKTGKLFF
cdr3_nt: TGTGCCAGCAGCCCGAAAACTGGAAAACTGTTTTTT

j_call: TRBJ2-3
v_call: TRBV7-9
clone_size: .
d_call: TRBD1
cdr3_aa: CASSPSRGDRERDTQYF
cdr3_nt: TGTGCCAGCAGCCCCTCGCGTGGCGACAGGGAAAGGGATACGCAGTATTTT

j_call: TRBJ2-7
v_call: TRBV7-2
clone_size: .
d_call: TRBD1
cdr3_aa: CASWDRAGEQYF
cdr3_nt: TGTGCCAGCTGGGACAGGGCTGGAGAGCAGTACTTC